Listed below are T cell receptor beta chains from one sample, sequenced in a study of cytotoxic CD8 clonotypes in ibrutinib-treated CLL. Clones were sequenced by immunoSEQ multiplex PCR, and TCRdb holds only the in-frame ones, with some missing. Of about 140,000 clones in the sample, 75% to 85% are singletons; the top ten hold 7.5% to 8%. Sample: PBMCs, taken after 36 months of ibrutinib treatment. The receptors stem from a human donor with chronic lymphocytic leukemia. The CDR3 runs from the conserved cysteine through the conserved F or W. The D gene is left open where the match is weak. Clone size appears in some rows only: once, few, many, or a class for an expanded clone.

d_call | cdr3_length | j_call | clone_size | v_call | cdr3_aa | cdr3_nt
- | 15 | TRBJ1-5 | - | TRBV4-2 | CASSQDWVIGQPQHF | TGTGCCAGCAGCCAAGATTGGGTGATTGGGCAGCCCCAGCATTTT
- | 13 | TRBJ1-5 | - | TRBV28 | CASSRDWGQPQHF | TGTGCCAGCAGCCGGGACTGGGGGCAGCCCCAGCATTTT
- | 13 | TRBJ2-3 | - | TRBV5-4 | CASGEVLADTQYF | TGTGCCAGCGGGGAGGTGCTCGCAGATACGCAGTATTTT
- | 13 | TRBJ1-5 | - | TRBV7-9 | CASSDRLGEPQHF | TGTGCCAGCAGCGACCGCCTTGGGGAGCCCCAGCATTTT
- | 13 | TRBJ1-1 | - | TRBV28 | CASIQGANTEAFF | TGTGCCAGCATCCAGGGCGCGAACACTGAAGCTTTCTTT
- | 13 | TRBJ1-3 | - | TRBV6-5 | CASRARTGNTIYF | TGTGCCAGCAGAGCTCGTACTGGAAACACCATATATTTT
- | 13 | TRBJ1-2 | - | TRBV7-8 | CASSLLGEGGYTF | TGTGCCAGCAGCTTACTAGGGGAGGGTGGCTACACCTTC
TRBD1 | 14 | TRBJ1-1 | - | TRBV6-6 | CASSLQGINTEAFF | TGTGCCAGCAGTTTACAGGGGATCAACACTGAAGCTTTCTTT
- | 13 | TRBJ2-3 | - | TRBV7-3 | CASSLAAVDTQYF | TGTGCCAGCAGCTTAGCCGCCGTAGATACGCAGTATTTT
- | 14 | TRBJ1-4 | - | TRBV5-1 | CASSLEQVNEKLFF | TGCGCCAGCAGCTTGGAACAGGTTAATGAAAAACTGTTTTTT
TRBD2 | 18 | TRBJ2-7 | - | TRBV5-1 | CASSGTSGGFTSSYEQYF | TGCGCCAGCAGCGGGACTAGCGGGGGGTTTACAAGCTCCTACGAGCAGTACTTC
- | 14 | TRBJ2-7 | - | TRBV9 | CASSVGGSLYEQYF | TGTGCCAGCAGCGTTGGGGGAAGCCTCTACGAGCAGTACTTC
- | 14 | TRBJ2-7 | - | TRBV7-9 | CASSSALEHYEQYF | TGTGCCAGCAGCTCGGCCCTGGAACACTACGAGCAGTACTTC
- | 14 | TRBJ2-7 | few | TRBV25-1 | CASSRPGSLYEQYF | TGTGCCAGCAGTCGACCCGGGAGCCTCTACGAGCAGTACTTC
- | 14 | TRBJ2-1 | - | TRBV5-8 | CASSSGIGTLKEFF | TGTGCCAGCAGCTCGGGAATCGGCACACTGAAGGAGTTCTTC
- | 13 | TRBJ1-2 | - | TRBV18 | CASSRDLDYGYTF | TGTGCCAGCTCCAGGGACTTGGACTATGGCTACACCTTC
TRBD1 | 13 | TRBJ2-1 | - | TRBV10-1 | CASSDITGDEQFF | TGCGCCAGCAGTGATATCACAGGGGATGAGCAGTTCTTC
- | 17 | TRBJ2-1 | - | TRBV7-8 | CASRPIGRNRAYNEQFF | TGTGCCAGCAGGCCGATAGGACGGAACCGAGCCTACAATGAGCAGTTCTTC
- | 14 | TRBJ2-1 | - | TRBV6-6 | CASSFGVDYNEQFF | TGTGCCAGCAGTTTTGGGGTCGACTACAATGAGCAGTTCTTC
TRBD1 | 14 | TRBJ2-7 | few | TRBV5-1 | CASSLGQGLYEQYF | TGCGCCAGCAGCTTGGGACAGGGCCTGTACGAGCAGTACTTC
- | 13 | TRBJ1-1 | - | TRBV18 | CASSKGGNTEAFF | TGTGCCAGCTCTAAAGGGGGGAACACTGAAGCTTTCTTT
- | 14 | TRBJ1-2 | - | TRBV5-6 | CASSLGAGLDGYTF | TGTGCCAGCAGCTTGGGGGCAGGCCTAGATGGCTACACCTTC
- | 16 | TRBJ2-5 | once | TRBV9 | CASSVGGRGLWETQYF | TGTGCCAGCAGCGTAGGGGGCCGGGGCTTATGGGAGACCCAGTACTTC
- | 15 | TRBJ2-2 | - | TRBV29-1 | CSVAPRDWNTGELFF | TGCAGCGTTGCCCCTCGGGACTGGAACACCGGGGAGCTGTTTTTT
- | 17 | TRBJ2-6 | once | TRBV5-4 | CASSFSGELSRANVLTF | TGTGCCAGCAGCTTCTCAGGGGAACTCTCTCGGGCCAACGTCCTGACTTTC
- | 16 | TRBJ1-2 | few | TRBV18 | CASSPSQGENNYGYTF | TGTGCCAGCTCACCTTCACAGGGTGAGAATAACTATGGCTACACCTTC
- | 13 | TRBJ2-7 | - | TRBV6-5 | CASSPGSNYEQYF | TGTGCCAGCAGCCCGGGTTCCAACTACGAGCAGTACTTC
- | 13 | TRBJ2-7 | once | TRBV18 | CASSPAKGSRQYF | TGTGCCAGCTCACCAGCCAAAGGGTCAAGGCAGTACTTC
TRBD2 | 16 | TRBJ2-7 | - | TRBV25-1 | CASSEAFGLAEYEQYF | TGTGCCAGCAGTGAGGCATTTGGACTAGCGGAGTACGAGCAGTACTTC
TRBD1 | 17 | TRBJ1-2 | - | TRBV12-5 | CASGLVVGQETERGYTF | TGTGCTAGTGGTTTGGTAGTGGGACAGGAGACGGAAAGGGGCTACACCTTC
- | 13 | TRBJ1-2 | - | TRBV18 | CASSPDSAYGYTF | TGTGCCAGCTCACCGGACAGTGCCTATGGCTACACCTTC
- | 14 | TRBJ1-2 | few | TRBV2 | CASRHTGTDYGYTF | TGTGCCAGCAGGCACACCGGGACGGACTATGGCTACACCTTC
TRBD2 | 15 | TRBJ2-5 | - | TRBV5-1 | CASSPGTSGGETQYF | TGCGCCAGCAGCCCGGGGACTAGCGGGGGAGAGACCCAGTACTTC
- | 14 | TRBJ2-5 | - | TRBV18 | CASSTGVSQETQYF | TGTGCCAGCTCGACGGGGGTTTCCCAAGAGACCCAGTACTTC
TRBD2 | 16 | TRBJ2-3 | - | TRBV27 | CASSLGLAGHTDTQYF | TGTGCCAGCAGTTTGGGACTAGCGGGCCACACAGATACGCAGTATTTT
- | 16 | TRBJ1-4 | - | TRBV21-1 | CASSGRGTTTNEKLFF | TGTGCCAGCAGCGGCCGAGGAACAACAACTAATGAAAAACTGTTTTTT
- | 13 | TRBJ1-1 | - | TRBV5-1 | CASSLVTGTEAFF | TGCGCCAGCAGCTTGGTGACGGGCACTGAAGCTTTCTTT
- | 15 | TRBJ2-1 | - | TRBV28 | CASSLETAIYNEQFF | TGTGCCAGCAGTTTAGAGACAGCGATATACAATGAGCAGTTCTTC
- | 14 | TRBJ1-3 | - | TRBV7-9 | CASSLVGNGNTIYF | TGTGCCAGCAGCTTGGTAGGGAACGGAAACACCATATATTTT
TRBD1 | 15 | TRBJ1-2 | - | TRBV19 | CASSTLHRGNYGYTF | TGTGCCAGTAGTACCCTTCACAGGGGAAACTATGGCTACACCTTC